The sequence of this TCR beta chain was determined in a study of cytomegalovirus exposure and HLA in healthy donors. Whole-study results and caveats: A few CMV-associated chains proved CMV antigen-specific in vitro. Researchers reported in a later analysis that a missense DCLRE1C variant was tied to TCR beta V- and J-gene trimming.

Primers included in the PCR were 60 Vbeta and 13 Jbeta primers. Original analysis: Later work found around 80 million unique TCR beta chains, with roughly 11 million shared. Produced via immunoSEQ multiplex PCR; TCRdb's table is partial and in-frame only. The V and J calls and clone size are taken from that table; D and trimming were inferred from the DNA. The sample has about 160,000 clones, about 65% seen once; the top ten hold more than 2.5%. A remark on this clone: Antigen: not known.

Per the germline V gene, CDR1 is LGHNA and CDR2 is YSLEER. The CDR3 has 16 amino acids. V lost 0 bases, J lost 0 bases, and 11 bases lay in between. The chain uses TRBV4-3 and TRBJ1-2, with D hard to call. The sample was PBMCs. This TCR was recovered from a woman under 40 in good health and CMV-seronegative. CDR3 protein: CASSQESWAANYGYTF. The CDR3, as DNA: TGCGCCAGCAGCCAAGAGAGTTGGGCAGCTAACTATGGCTACACCTTC.